This T cell receptor beta chain is drawn from a study of T cells in localized non-small cell lung cancer. CDR1 and CDR2 (germline): SGHNT, YYREEE (reference sequence). The CDR3 loop spans 15 amino acids. V lost 6 bases and J lost 1, with 17 bases in between. Findings of the study overall: Within adjacent lung there appeared a median approximately 57 of the top 100 tumor clones. Of the tissues analyzed, uninvolved adjacent lung showed maximal T cell clonality, greater than tumor. Tumor samples were not multi-region, leaving intratumor heterogeneity unexcluded. Higher adjacent-lung clonality was associated with shorter survival.

As to this clone: Its antigen is not identified.

Repertoires were generated with immunoSEQ multiplex PCR, while TCRdb's copy carries only in-frame clones and drops some. The sample lists 65,000 to 90,000 clones, less than 85% occurring once. The V call is TRBV5-4, the J call TRBJ2-7, with a possible D match to TRBD2 (5 bases). The receptor's source is a man aged 40 to 70 with stage II squamous cell lung carcinoma. The sample consisted of PBMCs, taken before any cancer treatment. Here the CDR3 DNA reads TGTGCCAGCACCTCCCCGGAGGCCCCATCCTACGAGCAGTACTTC. This sequence encodes CASTSPEAPSYEQYF.